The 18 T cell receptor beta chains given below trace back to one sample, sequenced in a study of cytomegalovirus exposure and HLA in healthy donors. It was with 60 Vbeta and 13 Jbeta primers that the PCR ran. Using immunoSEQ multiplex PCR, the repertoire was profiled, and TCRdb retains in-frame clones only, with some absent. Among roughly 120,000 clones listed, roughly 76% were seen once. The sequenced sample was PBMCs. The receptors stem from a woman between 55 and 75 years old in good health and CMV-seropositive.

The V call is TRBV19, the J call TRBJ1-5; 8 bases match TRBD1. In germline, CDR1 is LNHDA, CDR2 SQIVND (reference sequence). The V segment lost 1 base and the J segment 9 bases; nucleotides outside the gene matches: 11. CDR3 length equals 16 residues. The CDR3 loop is CASSIAHQGAVRPQHF. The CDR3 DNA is TGTGCCAGTAGTATAGCCCATCAGGGGGCGGTTCGGCCCCAGCATTTT.

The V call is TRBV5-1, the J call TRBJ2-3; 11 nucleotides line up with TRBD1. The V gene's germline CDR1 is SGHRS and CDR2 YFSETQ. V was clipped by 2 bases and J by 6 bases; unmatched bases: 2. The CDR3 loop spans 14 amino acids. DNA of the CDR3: TGCGCCAGCAGCTTAGGACAGGGGGCTGATACGCAGTATTTT. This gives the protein CASSLGQGADTQYF. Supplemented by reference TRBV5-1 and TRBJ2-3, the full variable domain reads KAGVTQTPRYLIKTRGQQVTLSCSPISGHRSVSWYQQTPGQGLQFLFEYFSETQRNKGNFPGRFSGRQFSNSRSEMNVSTLELGDSALYLCASSLGQGADTQYFGPGTRLTVL.

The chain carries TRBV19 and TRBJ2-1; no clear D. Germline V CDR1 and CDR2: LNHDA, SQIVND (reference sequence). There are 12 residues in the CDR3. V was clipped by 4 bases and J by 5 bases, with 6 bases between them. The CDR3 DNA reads TGTGCCAGTAGTAGTCTCGACAATGAGCAGTTCTTC. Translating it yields CASSSLDNEQFF.

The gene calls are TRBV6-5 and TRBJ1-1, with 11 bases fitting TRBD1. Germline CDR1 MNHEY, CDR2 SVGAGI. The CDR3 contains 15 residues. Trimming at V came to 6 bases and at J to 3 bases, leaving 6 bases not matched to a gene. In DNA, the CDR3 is TGTGCCAGCAGCGGACAGGGGGCGGGGGACACTGAAGCTTTCTTT. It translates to CASSGQGAGDTEAFF.

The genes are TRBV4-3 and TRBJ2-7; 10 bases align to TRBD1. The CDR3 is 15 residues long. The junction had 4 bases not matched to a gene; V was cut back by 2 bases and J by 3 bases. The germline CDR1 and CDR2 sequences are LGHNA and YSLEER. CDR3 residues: CASSQKRTGGYEQYF. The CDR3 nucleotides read TGCGCCAGCAGCCAAAAAAGGACAGGGGGCTACGAGCAGTACTTC.

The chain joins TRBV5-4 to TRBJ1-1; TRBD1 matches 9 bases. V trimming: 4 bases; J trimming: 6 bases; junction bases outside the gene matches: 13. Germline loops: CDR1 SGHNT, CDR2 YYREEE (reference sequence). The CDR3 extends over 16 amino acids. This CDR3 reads CASSPTGDRAYAEAFF. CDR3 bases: TGTGCCAGCAGCCCGACGGGGGACAGGGCGTATGCTGAAGCTTTCTTT.

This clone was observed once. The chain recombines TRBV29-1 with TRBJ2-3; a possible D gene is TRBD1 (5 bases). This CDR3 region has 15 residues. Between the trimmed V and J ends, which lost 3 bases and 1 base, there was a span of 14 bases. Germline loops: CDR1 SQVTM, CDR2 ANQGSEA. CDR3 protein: CSVEAGKSGTDTQYF. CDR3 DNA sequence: TGCAGCGTTGAGGCAGGGAAAAGCGGCACAGATACGCAGTATTTT.

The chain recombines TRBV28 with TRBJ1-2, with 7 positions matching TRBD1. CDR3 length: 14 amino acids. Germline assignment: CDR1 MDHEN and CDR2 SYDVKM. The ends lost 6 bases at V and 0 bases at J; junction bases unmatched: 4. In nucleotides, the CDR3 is TGTGCCAGCAGAGCGACAGGGCCTAACTATGGCTACACCTTC. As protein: CASRATGPNYGYTF.

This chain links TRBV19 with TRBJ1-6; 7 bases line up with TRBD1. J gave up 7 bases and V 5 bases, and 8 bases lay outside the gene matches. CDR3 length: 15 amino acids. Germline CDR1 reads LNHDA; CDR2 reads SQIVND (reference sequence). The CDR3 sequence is CASSVDRVANSPLHF. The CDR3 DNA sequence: TGTGCCAGTAGTGTCGACAGGGTGGCCAATTCACCCCTCCACTTT.

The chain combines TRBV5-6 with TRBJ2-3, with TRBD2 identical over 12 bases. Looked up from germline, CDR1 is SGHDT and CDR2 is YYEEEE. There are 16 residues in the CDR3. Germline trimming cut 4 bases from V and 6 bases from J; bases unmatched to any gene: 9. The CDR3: CASSLRTSGIPDTQYF. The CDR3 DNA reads TGTGCCAGCAGCCTGAGGACTAGCGGGATCCCGGATACGCAGTATTTT.

The chain's CDR3 is CASSQVLSLAGPRVTQYF. The CDR3 DNA follows: TGTGCCAGCAGCCAAGTTTTAAGTCTAGCGGGCCCCCGAGTAACGCAGTATTTT. The V call is TRBV14, the J call TRBJ2-3, with 8 bases that match TRBD2. This CDR3 contains 18 residues. V dropped 1 base and J dropped 9; count of bases not matched to a gene: 18. Germline V gene data show CDR1 as SGHDN and CDR2 as FVKESK.

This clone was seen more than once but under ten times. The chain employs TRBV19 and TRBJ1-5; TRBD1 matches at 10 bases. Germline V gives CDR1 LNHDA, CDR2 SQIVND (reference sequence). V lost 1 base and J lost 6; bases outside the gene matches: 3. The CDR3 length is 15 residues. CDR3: CASSIVRTGGQPQHF. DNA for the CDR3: TGTGCCAGTAGTATAGTTCGGACAGGGGGTCAGCCCCAGCATTTT.

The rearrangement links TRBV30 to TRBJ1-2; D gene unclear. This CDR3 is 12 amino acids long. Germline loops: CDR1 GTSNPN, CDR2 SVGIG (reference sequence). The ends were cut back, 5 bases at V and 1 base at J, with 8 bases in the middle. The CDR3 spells CAWGGSNYGYTF. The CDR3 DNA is TGTGCCTGGGGCGGGAGTAACTATGGCTACACCTTC.

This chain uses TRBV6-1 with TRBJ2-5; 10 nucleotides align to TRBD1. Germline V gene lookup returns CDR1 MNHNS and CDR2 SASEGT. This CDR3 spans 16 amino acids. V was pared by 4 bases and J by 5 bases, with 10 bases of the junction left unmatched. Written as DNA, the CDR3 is TGTGCCAGCAGTGTCTCCGGGACAGGGGCTCAGGAGACCCAGTACTTC. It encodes CASSVSGTGAQETQYF.

The CDR3 nucleotides read TGTGCCAGCAGCCACTCCTATGGCTACACCTTC. This encodes CASSHSYGYTF. The chain couples TRBV25-1 to TRBJ1-2; D gene ambiguous. This CDR3 is 11 amino acids long. V lost 6 bases, J lost 4 bases, and 6 bases lay in between. CDR1 MGHDK and CDR2 SYGVNS come from the germline V gene.

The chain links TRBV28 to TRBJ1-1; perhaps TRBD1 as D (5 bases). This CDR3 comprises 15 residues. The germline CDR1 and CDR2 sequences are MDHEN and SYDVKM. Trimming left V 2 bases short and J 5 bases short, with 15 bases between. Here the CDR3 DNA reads TGTGCCAGCAGTTTAAGTGTCCAGGGATGGACTGAAGCTTTCTTT. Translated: CASSLSVQGWTEAFF.

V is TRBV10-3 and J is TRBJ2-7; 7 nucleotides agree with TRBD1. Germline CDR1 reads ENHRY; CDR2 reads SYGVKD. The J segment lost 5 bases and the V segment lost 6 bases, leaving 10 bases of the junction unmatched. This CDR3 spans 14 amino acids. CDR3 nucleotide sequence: TGTGCCATCAGGACGGACAGGAAGGGCGACGAGCAGTACTTC. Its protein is CAIRTDRKGDEQYF.

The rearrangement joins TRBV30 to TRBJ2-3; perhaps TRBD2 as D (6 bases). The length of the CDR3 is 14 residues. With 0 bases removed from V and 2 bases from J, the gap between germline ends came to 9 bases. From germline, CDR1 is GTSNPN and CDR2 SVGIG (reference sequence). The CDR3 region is CAWSVGGTTDTQYF. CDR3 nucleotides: TGTGCCTGGAGTGTTGGAGGGACCACAGATACGCAGTATTTT.